One and the same sample provided the 6 T cell receptor beta chains below, sequenced in a study of CD8 T cells in ankylosing spondylitis. Study-wide results and limits: A TCR beta motif of eight highly homologous variants appeared characteristic of ankylosing spondylitis blood.

TCRdb reprocessed the 5' RACE reads with MiXCR, giving one entry per CDR3 protein. Among 450,000 to 550,000 distinct CDR3 sequences listed, approximately 5.3% were seen once. These receptors have no known antigen. Sequencing was performed on blood, either unsorted or a sorted T cell fraction (not recorded which). The receptors derive from a male donor with ankylosing spondylitis.

In its sample, this clonotype was seen many times. The J gene is TRBJ2-3, the V gene TRBV7-2; 10 nucleotides align to TRBD2. Per germline, CDR1 SGHTA and CDR2 FQGNSA. The CDR3 is 16 residues long. Trimming removed 5 bases from V and 1 base from J; junction bases left unmatched: 6. For the CDR3, the DNA is TGTGCCAGCAGCCCTAGCGGGAGCCCGCGCACAGATACGCAGTATTTT. Protein sequence: CASSPSGSPRTDTQYF.

This clonotype was counted ten times or more. This rearrangement joins TRBV4-3 to TRBJ1-2; TRBD1 agrees at 8 bases. V was clipped by 0 bases and J by 5 bases; unmatched bases: 11. Looked up from germline, CDR1 is LGHNA and CDR2 is YSLEER. The CDR3 contains 17 residues. The CDR3 spells CASSQDPGGQFWYGYTF. DNA for the CDR3: TGCGCCAGCAGCCAAGATCCAGGGGGCCAGTTTTGGTATGGCTACACCTTC.

V is TRBV11-2 and J is TRBJ2-6; possibly TRBD2 for D (6 bases). Germline CDR1 SGHAT, CDR2 FQNNGV. V was pared by 5 bases and J by 0 bases, with 14 bases between. The CDR3 consists of 17 residues. DNA of the CDR3: TGTGCCAGCAGCCGCCGGGACTGGGCCTCTGGGGCCAACGTCCTGACTTTC. It encodes CASSRRDWASGANVLTF. The variable domain in full, completed from reference TRBV11-2 and TRBJ2-6, reads EAGVAQSPRYKIIEKRQSVAFWCNPISGHATLYWYQQILGQGPKLLIQFQNNGVVDDSQLPKDRFSAERLKGVDSTLKIQPAKLEDSAVYLCASSRRDWASGANVLTFGAGSRLTVL.

This clonotype was detected many times. The chain links TRBV6-6 to TRBJ1-2, with D tentatively TRBD1 (6 bases). This CDR3 contains 12 residues. Germline V gene sequence: CDR1 MNHNY, CDR2 SVGAGI (reference sequence). V lost 6 bases and J 3 bases, leaving 8 bases between the germline ends. The CDR3, as DNA: TGTGCCAGCAGCTGGACAGACTATGGCTACACCTTC. This gives the protein CASSWTDYGYTF.

This clonotype came up many times. The rearrangement uses TRBV5-5 and TRBJ2-5; D is perhaps TRBD1 (8 bases). The CDR3 is made up of 15 amino acids. Trimming took off 4 bases at V and 5 bases at J, with 18 bases between the two ends. Germline V gene lookup returns CDR1 SGHKS and CDR2 YYEKEE (reference sequence). The DNA for the CDR3 is TGTGCCAGCAGCCACGGACAGGGAGGGAAGGAGACCCAGTACTTC. Translating gives CASSHGQGGKETQYF.

This clonotype showed up many times. The junction differs from germline at one of its ends, possibly a read error. This chain joins TRBV7-7 and TRBJ2-2, with no clear D. This CDR3 comprises 13 residues. Per the germline V gene, CDR1 is SSHAT and CDR2 is FNYEAQ (reference sequence). CDR3 in DNA: TGTGCTAGCAGCCCGCCCGAGCTGGAGAAGCTGTTTTTT. It specifies CASSPPELEKLFF. Full variable domain (missing parts from reference TRBV7-7 and TRBJ2-2): GAGVSQSPRYKVTKRGQDVTLRCDPISSHATLYWYQQALGQGPEFLTYFNYEAQPDKSGLPSDRFSAERPEGSISTLTIQRTEQRDSAMYRCASSPPELEKLFFGEGSRLTVL.